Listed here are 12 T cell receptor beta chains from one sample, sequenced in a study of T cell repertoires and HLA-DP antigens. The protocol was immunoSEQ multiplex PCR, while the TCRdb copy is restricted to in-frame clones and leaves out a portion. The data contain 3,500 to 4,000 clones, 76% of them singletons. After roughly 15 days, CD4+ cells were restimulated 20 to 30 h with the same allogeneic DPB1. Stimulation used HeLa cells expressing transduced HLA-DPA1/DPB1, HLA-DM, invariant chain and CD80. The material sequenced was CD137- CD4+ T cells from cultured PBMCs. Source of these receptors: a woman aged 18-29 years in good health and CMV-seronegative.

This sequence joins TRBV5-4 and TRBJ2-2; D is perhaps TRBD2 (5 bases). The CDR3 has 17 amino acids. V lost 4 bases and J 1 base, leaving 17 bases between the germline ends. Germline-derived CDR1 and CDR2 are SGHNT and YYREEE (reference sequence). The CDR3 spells CASSQDRLAENTGELFF. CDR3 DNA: TGTGCCAGCAGCCAAGATCGTCTAGCTGAGAACACCGGGGAGCTGTTTTTT.

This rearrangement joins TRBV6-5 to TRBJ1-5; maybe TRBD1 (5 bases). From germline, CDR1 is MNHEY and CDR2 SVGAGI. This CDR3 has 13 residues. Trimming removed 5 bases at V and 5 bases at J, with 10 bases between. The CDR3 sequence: CASSLRGDQPQHF. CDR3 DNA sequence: TGTGCCAGCAGTCTGAGAGGGGATCAGCCCCAGCATTTT.

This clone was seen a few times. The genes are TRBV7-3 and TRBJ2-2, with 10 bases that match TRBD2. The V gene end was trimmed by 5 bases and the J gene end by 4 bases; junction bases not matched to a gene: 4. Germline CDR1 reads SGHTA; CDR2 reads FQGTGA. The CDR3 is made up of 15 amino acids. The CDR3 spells CASSRGLASTGELFF. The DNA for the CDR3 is TGTGCCAGCAGCCGGGGACTAGCGAGCACCGGGGAGCTGTTTTTT.

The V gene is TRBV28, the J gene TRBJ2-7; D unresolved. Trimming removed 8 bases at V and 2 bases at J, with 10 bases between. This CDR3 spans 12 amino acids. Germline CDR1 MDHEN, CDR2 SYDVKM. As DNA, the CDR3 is TGTGCCAGCTGCGTCGTTACCTACGAGCAGTACTTC. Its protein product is CASCVVTYEQYF. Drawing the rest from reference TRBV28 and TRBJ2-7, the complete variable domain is DVKVTQSSRYLVKRTGEKVFLECVQDMDHENMFWYRQDPGLGLRLIYFSYDVKMKEKGDIPEGYSVSREKKERFSLILESASTNQTSMYLCASCVVTYEQYFGPGTRLTVT.

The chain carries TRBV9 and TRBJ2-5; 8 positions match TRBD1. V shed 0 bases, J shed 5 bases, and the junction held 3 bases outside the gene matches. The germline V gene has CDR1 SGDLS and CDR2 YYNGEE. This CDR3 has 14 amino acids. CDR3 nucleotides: TGTGCCAGCAGCGTAGGGACAGGGAGGGAGACCCAGTACTTC. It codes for CASSVGTGRETQYF.

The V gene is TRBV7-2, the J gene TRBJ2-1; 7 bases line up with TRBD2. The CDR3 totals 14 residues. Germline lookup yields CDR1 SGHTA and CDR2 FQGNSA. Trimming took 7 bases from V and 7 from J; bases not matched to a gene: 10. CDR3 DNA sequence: TGTGCCAGCACCCCACAGACTAGCCTGAATGAGCAGTTCTTC. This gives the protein CASTPQTSLNEQFF.

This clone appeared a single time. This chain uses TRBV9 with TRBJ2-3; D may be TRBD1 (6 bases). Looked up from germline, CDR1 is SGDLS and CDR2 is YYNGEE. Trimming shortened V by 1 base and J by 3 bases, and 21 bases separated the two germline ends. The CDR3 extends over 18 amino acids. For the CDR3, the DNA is TGTGCCAGCAGCGTAATGGACAGTCGCCGGCTACGGACAGATACGCAGTATTTT. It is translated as CASSVMDSRRLRTDTQYF.

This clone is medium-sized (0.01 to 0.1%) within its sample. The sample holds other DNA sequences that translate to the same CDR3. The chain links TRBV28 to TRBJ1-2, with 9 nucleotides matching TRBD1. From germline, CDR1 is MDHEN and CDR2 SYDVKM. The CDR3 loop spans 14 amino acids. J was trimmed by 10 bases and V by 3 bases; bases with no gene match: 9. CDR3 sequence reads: CASSLAQGARAYTF. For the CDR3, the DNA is TGTGCCAGCAGTTTGGCACAGGGGGCGCGTGCCTACACCTTC.

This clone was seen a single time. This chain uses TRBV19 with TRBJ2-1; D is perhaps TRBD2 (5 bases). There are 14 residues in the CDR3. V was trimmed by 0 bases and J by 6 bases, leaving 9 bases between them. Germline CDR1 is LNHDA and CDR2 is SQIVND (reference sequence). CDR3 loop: CASSIDSGLNEQFF. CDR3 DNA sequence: TGTGCCAGTAGTATAGACAGCGGACTCAATGAGCAGTTCTTC.

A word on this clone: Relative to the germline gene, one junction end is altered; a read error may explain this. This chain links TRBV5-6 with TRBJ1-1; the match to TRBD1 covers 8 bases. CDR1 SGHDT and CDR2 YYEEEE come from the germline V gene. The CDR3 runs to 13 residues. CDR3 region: CASSRTGFSKGIF. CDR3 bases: TGTGCCAGCAGCCGGACAGGGTTCTCGAAGGGGATCTTT.

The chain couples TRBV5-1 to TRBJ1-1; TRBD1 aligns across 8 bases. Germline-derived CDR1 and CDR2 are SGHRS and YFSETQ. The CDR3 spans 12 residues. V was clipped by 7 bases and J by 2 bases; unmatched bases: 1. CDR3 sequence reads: CASGQGNTEAFF. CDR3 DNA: TGCGCCAGCGGACAGGGAAACACTGAAGCTTTCTTT.

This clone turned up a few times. This CDR3 is CASSPGPPSSNYGYTF. CDR3 coding DNA: TGTGCCAGCTCACCCGGCCCACCCAGTTCTAACTATGGCTACACCTTC. The chain links TRBV18 to TRBJ1-2; D call uncertain. The V end lost 3 bases, the J end lost 0 bases, and 14 bases lay between the germline ends. The CDR3 consists of 16 residues. Germline assignment: CDR1 KGHSH and CDR2 LQKENI.